Below, 20 T cell receptor beta chains from the same sample are listed, as sequenced in a study of patients and donors after allogeneic stem cell transplantation. One entry per CDR3 protein results from TCRdb running MiXCR on the RT-PCR reads. The table shows roughly 960,000 distinct CDR3 sequences, with about 20% occurring only once. The sample consisted of blood, either unsorted or a sorted T cell fraction (not recorded which). These receptors all come from a human donor who was either an allogeneic HSCT recipient or a stem cell or donor lymphocyte infusion donor (not recorded which). It is not recorded whose cells these are; they may come from a transplant donor.

Points on this clonotype: One end of the junction is discordant with germline, which a read error may explain. This rearrangement joins TRBV7-8 to TRBJ2-1; 10 nucleotides line up with TRBD1. CDR1 and CDR2 from the germline V gene are SGHVS and FQNEAQ. The CDR3 spans 17 residues. CDR3 bases: TGTGCCAGCAGGCCTAAGACAGGGGGCGCATTGTACAATAAGCAGTTCTTC. Translating it yields CASRPKTGGALYNKQFF. Looking up the rest from reference TRBV7-8 and TRBJ2-1 gives the full variable domain: GAGVSQSPRYKVAKRGQDVALRCDPISGHVSLFWYQQALGQGPEFLTYFQNEAQLDKSGLPSDRFFAERPEGSVSTLKIQRTQQEDSAVYLCASRPKTGGALYNKQFFGPGTRLTVL.

This clonotype appeared a few times. J is TRBJ2-3 and V is TRBV7-2; TRBD1 matches at 8 bases. V gave up 5 bases and J gave up 8 bases; unmatched junction bases: 9. CDR3 length: 14 residues. Germline assignment: CDR1 SGHTA and CDR2 FQGNSA. The CDR3 coding sequence is TGTGCCAGCAGCGCCCGACAGGGGTTAGGTACGCAGTATTTT. Residues: CASSARQGLGTQYF.

This clonotype was counted only a few times. The chain is built from TRBV7-8 and TRBJ2-1; possibly TRBD2 for D (6 bases). Germline assignment: CDR1 SGHVS and CDR2 FQNEAQ. The length of the CDR3 is 16 residues. V was trimmed by 1 base and J by 4 bases, leaving 14 bases between them. This CDR3 is CASSLERVALYNEQFF. DNA of the CDR3: TGTGCCAGCAGCTTAGAGCGGGTAGCGCTATACAATGAGCAGTTCTTC.

This clonotype showed up just a few times. The chain carries TRBV7-8 and TRBJ1-4; TRBD1 matches at 7 bases. Germline lookup yields CDR1 SGHVS and CDR2 FQNEAQ. The V segment lost 2 bases and the J segment 6 bases; nucleotides outside the gene matches: 3. The CDR3 totals 14 residues. The CDR3 here is CASSLSGTDEKLFF. The CDR3 coding sequence is TGTGCCAGCAGCTTATCCGGGACAGATGAAAAACTGTTTTTT.

This clonotype has more than one count but fewer than ten. The chain combines TRBV5-1 with TRBJ2-1; TRBD2 matches at 10 bases. CDR3 size: 15 residues. J was trimmed by 9 bases and V by 1 base; bases with no gene match: 7. Germline CDR1 reads SGHRS; CDR2 reads YFSETQ. The CDR3 region is CASSLSSGSSSEQFF. CDR3 DNA sequence: TGCGCCAGCAGCTTGTCTAGCGGGAGTTCGAGTGAGCAGTTCTTC.

This chain uses TRBV23-1 with TRBJ1-1; D unresolved. TRBV23-1 is flagged as an ORF with uncertain function. Trimming removed 2 bases from V and 4 bases from J, with 14 bases in between. The CDR3 is made up of 15 amino acids. CDR3 nucleotide sequence: TGCGCCAGCAGTCAAGGGGAGAGGGTGAGCACTGAAGCTTTCTTT. Translated: CASSQGERVSTEAFF.

The rearrangement joins TRBV12-3 or TRBV12-4 to TRBJ2-7; 9 nucleotides agree with TRBD1. The V and J ends lost 5 bases and 2 bases, in that order; junction bases with no gene match: 7. This CDR3 spans 15 amino acids. The CDR3 DNA reads as TGTGCCAGCAGTCAGGACAGGGGCCGACCCTACGAGCAGTACTTC. This gives the protein CASSQDRGRPYEQYF.

This clonotype was detected ten times or more. The rearrangement joins TRBV5-1 to TRBJ1-1; D not certain. V was clipped by 4 bases and J by 1 base, with 11 bases between them. CDR1 is SGHRS and CDR2 is YFSETQ in the germline V gene. The CDR3 sequence is 14 residues long. The CDR3 bases are TGCGCCAGCAGCCCCCAATCTAGGAACACTGAAGCTTTCTTT. Protein: CASSPQSRNTEAFF.

The genes are TRBV12-3 or TRBV12-4 and TRBJ1-1; 7 positions agree with TRBD1. The CDR3 runs to 15 residues. Trimming removed 2 bases from V and 5 bases from J; junction bases left unmatched: 8. CDR3 protein: CASSLPRTGRTEAFF. CDR3 DNA: TGTGCCAGCAGTTTACCGAGGACAGGAAGAACTGAAGCTTTCTTT.

This clonotype was seen more than once but under ten times. The V and J genes are TRBV18 and TRBJ2-1, with D perhaps TRBD2 (6 bases). This CDR3 is 16 amino acids long. The germline V gene encodes CDR1 KGHSH and CDR2 LQKENI. The ends were cut back, 0 bases at V and 5 bases at J, with 14 bases in the middle. The DNA for the CDR3 is TGTGCCAGCTCACCACCGGCCGGGAGTATCAACAATGAGCAGTTCTTC. It specifies CASSPPAGSINNEQFF.

This clonotype was picked up a small number of times. The genes are TRBV5-1 and TRBJ2-1, with 12 bases lining up with TRBD2. Germline V gene lookup returns CDR1 SGHRS and CDR2 YFSETQ. The CDR3 covers 18 residues. V was pared by 0 bases and J by 7 bases, with 11 bases of the junction left unmatched. This CDR3 is CASSLARLAGGPGNEQFF. DNA of the CDR3: TGCGCCAGCAGCTTGGCCAGGCTAGCGGGAGGGCCAGGGAATGAGCAGTTCTTC.

This clonotype was observed a few times. V gene TRBV12-3 or TRBV12-4 combines with J gene TRBJ2-2, with TRBD1 as a possible D gene (5 bases). The CDR3 has 16 residues. Between the trimmed V and J ends, which lost 6 bases and 1 base, there was a span of 15 bases. CDR3 in amino acids: CASSLPGQLNTGELFF. CDR3 in DNA: TGTGCCAGCAGCCTACCAGGGCAACTGAACACCGGGGAGCTGTTTTTT.

This clonotype was detected a few times. The chain employs TRBV5-6 and TRBJ1-1, with D maybe TRBD1 (6 bases). Germline CDR1 is SGHDT and CDR2 is YYEEEE. This CDR3 comprises 13 residues. Trimming took 1 base from V and 6 from J, leaving 10 bases between them. CDR3 bases: TGTGCCAGCAGCTTGACAGGGCGGGCTGAAGCTTTCTTT. This translates into CASSLTGRAEAFF.

This clonotype was detected a few times. This chain uses TRBV4-3 with TRBJ2-6; D uncertain. Trimming removed 3 bases at V and 0 bases at J, with 15 bases between. The CDR3 covers 18 residues. The V gene's germline CDR1 is LGHNA and CDR2 YSLEER. In nucleotides, the CDR3 is TGCGCCAGCAGCCATGTACTATCCCAAAGCTCTGGGGCCAACGTCCTGACTTTC. Protein product: CASSHVLSQSSGANVLTF.

This clonotype has only a few counts. The rearrangement joins TRBV20-1 to TRBJ2-7; 7 bases are shared with TRBD1. The trim removed 0 bases at V and 5 bases at J, leaving 13 bases unmatched. The CDR3 totals 16 residues. Germline V gene sequence: CDR1 DFQATT, CDR2 SNEGSKA (reference sequence). The CDR3 DNA sequence: TGCAGTGCTAGAGAACCCAAGGTCGGGACAGTGGACGAGCAGTACTTC. Amino acids: CSAREPKVGTVDEQYF.

This rearrangement joins TRBV12-3 or TRBV12-4 to TRBJ2-5; D is possibly TRBD2 (6 bases). Trimming cost V 6 bases and J 3 bases, with 14 bases left between them. The CDR3 has 14 amino acids. Here the CDR3 reads CASSQGPGEETQYF. CDR3 DNA sequence: TGTGCCAGCAGCCAGGGACCGGGGGAAGAGACCCAGTACTTC.

This clonotype was found a few times. J is TRBJ2-3 and V is TRBV7-8, with 8 bases lining up with TRBD1. CDR3 length: 15 residues. Germline values: CDR1 SGHVS, CDR2 FQNEAQ. Trimming cost V 5 bases and J 3 bases; bases outside gene matches: 7. CDR3 in DNA: TGTGCCAGCAGCCGACAGGGGTTTAGGACAGATACGCAGTATTTT. Protein sequence: CASSRQGFRTDTQYF.

This chain links TRBV6-4 with TRBJ2-2; 8 bases fit TRBD2. The germline CDR1 and CDR2 sequences are MRHNA and SNTAGT. This CDR3 region has 15 residues. The V gene end was trimmed by 8 bases and the J gene end by 7 bases; junction bases not matched to a gene: 12. CDR3: CASGVLAGSNGELFF. The CDR3 coding sequence is TGTGCCAGCGGGGTCTTAGCGGGATCGAACGGGGAGCTGTTTTTT.

This clonotype was counted only a few times. This chain joins TRBV4-3 and TRBJ1-1; TRBD1 agrees at 7 bases. The CDR3 sequence is 13 residues long. V gave up 4 bases and J gave up 9 bases; unmatched junction bases: 8. The germline gives CDR1 LGHNA, CDR2 YSLEER. The CDR3 DNA is TGCGCCAGCAGCCCAGCCCGGGACAGAAAAGCTTTCTTT. It translates to CASSPARDRKAFF.

There are a few counts of this clonotype. The chain links TRBV20-1 to TRBJ1-4; possible D gene TRBD1, 5 bases. Per the germline V gene, CDR1 is DFQATT and CDR2 is SNEGSKA (reference sequence). The CDR3 contains 13 residues. Between the trimmed V and J ends, which lost 1 base and 4 bases, there was a span of 7 bases. DNA for the CDR3: TGCAGTGCTAGAGGACAGATTAATGAAAAACTGTTTTTT. Its protein is CSARGQINEKLFF.